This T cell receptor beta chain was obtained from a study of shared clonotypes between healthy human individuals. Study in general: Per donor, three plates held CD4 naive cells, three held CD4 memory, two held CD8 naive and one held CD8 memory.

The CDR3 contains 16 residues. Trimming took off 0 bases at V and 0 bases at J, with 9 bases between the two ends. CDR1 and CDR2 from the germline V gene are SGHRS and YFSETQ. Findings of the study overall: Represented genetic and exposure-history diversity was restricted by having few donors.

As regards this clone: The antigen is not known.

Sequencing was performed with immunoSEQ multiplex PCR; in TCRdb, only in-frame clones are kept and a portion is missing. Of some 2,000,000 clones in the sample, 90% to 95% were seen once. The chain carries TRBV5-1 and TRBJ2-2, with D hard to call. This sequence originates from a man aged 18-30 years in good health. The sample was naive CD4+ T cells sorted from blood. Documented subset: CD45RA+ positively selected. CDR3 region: CASSLAGGTNTGELFF. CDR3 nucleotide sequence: TGCGCCAGCAGCTTGGCGGGCGGAACGAACACCGGGGAGCTGTTTTTT.